These T cell receptor beta chains were read from a single sample in a study of ipilimumab plus nivolumab after autologous stem cell transplantation. TCRdb's table, derived via immunoSEQ multiplex PCR, lists solely in-frame clones and lacks some. The table shows tens of thousands of clones, with 70% to 85% occurring only once. The specimen was PBMCs, collected in a trial of ipilimumab plus nivolumab as post-transplant consolidation. Receptors were obtained from a male donor with diffuse large B-cell lymphoma. Both conserved end residues are part of each CDR3. The D gene is left open where the match is weak. The size of a clone is reported for some rows only, either as once, few or many, or as a class for expanded clones.

V	D	J	size	CDR3	DNA
TRBV7-9	NA	TRBJ2-5	NA	CASREVGYQETQYF	TGTGCCAGCAGGGAAGTGGGCTACCAAGAGACCCAGTACTTC
TRBV7-9	NA	TRBJ1-2	NA	CASSPQGNYGYTF	TGTGCCAGCAGCCCCCAGGGGAACTATGGCTACACCTTC
TRBV18	NA	TRBJ2-3	NA	CASSPPSRDPDTQYF	TGTGCCAGCTCACCACCGTCCAGGGATCCAGATACGCAGTATTTT
TRBV10-3	TRBD1	TRBJ2-2	once	CAIRAGTGPGELFF	TGTGCCATCAGAGCCGGGACAGGGCCCGGGGAGCTGTTTTTT
TRBV27	NA	TRBJ2-7	NA	CASSLVATSSYEQYF	TGTGCCAGCAGTTTGGTAGCGACCAGCTCCTACGAGCAGTACTTC
TRBV6-1	NA	TRBJ2-7	NA	CASSGQGGDEQYF	TGTGCCAGCAGTGGACAGGGAGGCGACGAGCAGTACTTC
TRBV7-9	NA	TRBJ1-2	NA	CASSLEGAGRRLTF	TGTGCCAGCAGCTTAGAAGGGGCGGGGAGACGGCTCACCTTC
TRBV19	TRBD1	TRBJ2-1	NA	CASSIDSTGQGTEQFF	TGTGCCAGTAGTATAGATTCAACGGGACAGGGGACTGAGCAGTTCTTC
TRBV11-1	NA	TRBJ2-5	few	CASLQPGRETQYF	TGTGCCAGCCTCCAACCCGGTCGAGAGACCCAGTACTTC
TRBV5-1	NA	TRBJ1-2	NA	CASSSLGANYGYTF	TGCGCCAGCAGCTCCCTGGGGGCTAACTATGGCTACACCTTC
TRBV7-9	NA	TRBJ1-5	NA	CASSFGGPQHF	TGTGCCAGCAGCTTCGGTGGCCCCCAGCATTTT
TRBV25-1	TRBD2	TRBJ2-1	NA	CASSESAGSYNEQFF	TGTGCCAGCAGTGAATCAGCGGGATCCTACAATGAGCAGTTCTTC
TRBV19	NA	TRBJ2-2	NA	CASRLKGWGTGELFF	TGTGCCAGTAGGCTCAAAGGTTGGGGAACCGGGGAGCTGTTTTTT
TRBV5-4	TRBD1	TRBJ2-1	NA	CASSAGQGYNEQFF	TGTGCCAGCAGCGCGGGACAGGGCTACAATGAGCAGTTCTTC
TRBV10-2	TRBD2	TRBJ2-3	NA	CASGQAGGQYF	TGCGCCAGCGGGCAAGCGGGGGGGCAGTATTTT
TRBV5-1	TRBD2	TRBJ2-2	NA	CASSSRGLAGTGELFF	TGCGCCAGCAGCTCTCGGGGACTAGCGGGAACCGGGGAGCTGTTTTTT
TRBV7-3	NA	TRBJ2-3	NA	CASSLTGSADTQYF	TGTGCCAGCAGCTTAACCGGTAGCGCAGATACGCAGTATTTT
TRBV5-6	TRBD1	TRBJ1-1	few	CASSLTGVATEAFF	TGTGCCAGCAGCTTAACAGGGGTTGCGACTGAAGCTTTCTTT
TRBV5-1	NA	TRBJ1-2	few	CASSRTTVGYTF	TGCGCCAGCAGCAGGACGACCGTGGGCTACACCTTC
TRBV11-3	TRBD2	TRBJ2-5	NA	CASSPGLAGGRETQYF	TGTGCCAGCAGCCCGGGACTAGCGGGGGGACGAGAGACCCAGTACTTC
TRBV7-2	NA	TRBJ2-7	NA	CASSLAPTGSSGYEQYF	TGTGCCAGCAGCTTAGCGCCGACGGGGTCAAGTGGGTACGAGCAGTACTTC
TRBV11-2	NA	TRBJ2-7	NA	CASSWQGGLEQYF	TGTGCCAGCAGCTGGCAGGGGGGTCTCGAGCAGTACTTC
TRBV7-8	NA	TRBJ2-1	NA	CASSLVLGHNEQFF	TGTGCCAGCAGCTTAGTCTTAGGGCACAATGAGCAGTTCTTC
TRBV5-6	NA	TRBJ2-3	NA	CASSLVGGSTDTQYF	TGTGCCAGCAGCTTGGTCGGAGGGAGCACAGATACGCAGTATTTT
TRBV19	TRBD1	TRBJ2-7	NA	CASSQGAGEQYF	TGTGCCAGTAGTCAGGGGGCAGGCGAGCAGTACTTC
TRBV30	NA	TRBJ2-1	NA	CAWSVGSGIYNEQFF	TGTGCCTGGAGTGTAGGGTCGGGGATCTACAATGAGCAGTTCTTC
TRBV9	TRBD2	TRBJ2-3	NA	CASSEGTSGEDTQYF	TGTGCCAGCAGCGAGGGGACTAGCGGGGAAGATACGCAGTATTTT
TRBV19	NA	TRBJ2-5	NA	CASSINQETQYF	TGTGCCAGTAGTATAAACCAAGAGACCCAGTACTTC
TRBV19	NA	TRBJ2-1	once	CASSIQGSGDEQFF	TGTGCCAGTAGTATTCAAGGCTCCGGGGATGAGCAGTTCTTC
TRBV11-1	NA	TRBJ2-7	NA	CASSFIADSPYEQYF	TGTGCCAGCAGCTTTATAGCGGACTCACCCTACGAGCAGTACTTC
TRBV19	NA	TRBJ1-5	NA	CASKAWQTDYSNQPQHF	TGTGCCAGTAAAGCCTGGCAGACAGACTATAGCAATCAGCCCCAGCATTTT
TRBV9	NA	TRBJ1-5	NA	CASSVAEGKGQPQHF	TGTGCCAGCAGCGTAGCTGAGGGGAAAGGACAGCCCCAGCATTTT
TRBV5-4	NA	TRBJ2-5	NA	CASSTPQGSRQETQYF	TGTGCCAGCAGCACACCACAAGGAAGTCGACAAGAGACCCAGTACTTC
TRBV2	TRBD1	TRBJ1-6	few	CASRTGVMGSPLHF	TGTGCCAGTCGGACAGGGGTAATGGGTTCACCCCTCCACTTT
TRBV5-4	TRBD2	TRBJ2-3	once	CASLLREFPDTQYF	TGTGCCAGCCTGCTGCGGGAGTTCCCCGATACGCAGTATTTT
TRBV4-1	NA	TRBJ1-2	NA	CASSQAGAVYGYTF	TGCGCCAGCAGCCAAGCGGGGGCGGTGTATGGCTACACCTTC
TRBV20-1	NA	TRBJ1-2	NA	CKFRFNYGYTF	TGCAAGTTCAGGTTTAACTATGGCTACACCTTC
TRBV2	TRBD1	TRBJ1-1	few	CASGNRGLNTEAFF	TGTGCCAGCGGGAACAGGGGCCTTAACACTGAAGCTTTCTTT
TRBV7-3	NA	TRBJ2-7	NA	CASSLDWGDNEQYF	TGTGCCAGCAGCTTAGATTGGGGGGACAACGAGCAGTACTTC
TRBV7-3	NA	TRBJ1-2	once	CASSLNGGQSDGYTF	TGTGCCAGCAGCTTAAACGGCGGACAAAGCGATGGCTACACCTTC
TRBV11-3	NA	TRBJ2-7	NA	CASSLDASAHSYEQYF	TGTGCCAGCAGCTTAGATGCCAGCGCCCACTCCTACGAGCAGTACTTC
TRBV4-2	TRBD1	TRBJ1-1	NA	CASSQEAGQGDTEAFF	TGTGCCAGCAGCCAAGAAGCCGGACAGGGGGATACTGAAGCTTTCTTT
TRBV15	TRBD1	TRBJ2-1	NA	CATSRGGPGTGDDEQFF	TGTGCCACCAGCAGAGGGGGTCCCGGGACAGGGGACGATGAGCAGTTCTTC
TRBV5-1	TRBD2	TRBJ2-7	NA	CASSLVREYQYEQYF	TGCGCCAGCAGCTTGGTGCGGGAGTACCAATACGAGCAGTACTTC
TRBV12-5	NA	TRBJ2-5	NA	CASGLGRGGAQYF	TGTGCTAGTGGTTTGGGGCGCGGCGGGGCCCAGTACTTC